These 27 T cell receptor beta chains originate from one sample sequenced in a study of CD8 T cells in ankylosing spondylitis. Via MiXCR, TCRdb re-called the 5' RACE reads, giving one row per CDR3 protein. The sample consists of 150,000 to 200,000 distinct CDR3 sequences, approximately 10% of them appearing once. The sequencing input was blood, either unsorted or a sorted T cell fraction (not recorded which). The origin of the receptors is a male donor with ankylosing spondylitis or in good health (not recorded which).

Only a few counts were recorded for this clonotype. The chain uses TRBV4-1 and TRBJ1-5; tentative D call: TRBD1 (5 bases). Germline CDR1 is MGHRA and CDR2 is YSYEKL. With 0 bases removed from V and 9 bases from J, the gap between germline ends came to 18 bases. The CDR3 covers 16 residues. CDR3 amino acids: CASSQEVRGELGPQHF. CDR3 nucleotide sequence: TGCGCCAGCAGCCAAGAGGTTCGGGGGGAGTTGGGGCCCCAGCATTTT.

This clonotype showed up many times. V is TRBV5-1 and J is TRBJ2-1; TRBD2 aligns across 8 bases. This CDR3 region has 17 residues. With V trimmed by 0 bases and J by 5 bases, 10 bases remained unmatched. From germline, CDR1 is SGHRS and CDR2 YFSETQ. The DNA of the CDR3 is TGCGCCAGCAGCTTGGATGAGGGGCTAGCGGGTAACAATGAGCAGTTCTTC. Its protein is CASSLDEGLAGNNEQFF.

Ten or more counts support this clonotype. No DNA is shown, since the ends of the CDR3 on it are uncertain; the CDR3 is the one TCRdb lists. The CDR3 region is CASSSSAGRQFF. V usage is TRBV12-3 or TRBV12-4 and J usage is TRBJ2-1; the table's D call TRBD2 went unverified against the DNA. The CDR3 is 12 amino acids long, termini counted.

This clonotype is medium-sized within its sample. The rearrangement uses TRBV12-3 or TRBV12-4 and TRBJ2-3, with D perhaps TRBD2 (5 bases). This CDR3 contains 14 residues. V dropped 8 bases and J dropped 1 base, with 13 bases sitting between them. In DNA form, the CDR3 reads TGTGCCAGCTTAACCGGGGTGGGCACAGATACGCAGTATTTT. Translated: CASLTGVGTDTQYF.

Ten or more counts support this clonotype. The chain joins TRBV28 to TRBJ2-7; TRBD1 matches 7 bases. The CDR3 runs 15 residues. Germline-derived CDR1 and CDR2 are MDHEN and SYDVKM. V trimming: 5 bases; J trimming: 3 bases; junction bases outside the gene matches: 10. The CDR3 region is CASSGTGVLNYEQYF. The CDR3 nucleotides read TGTGCCAGCAGTGGTACAGGGGTCCTCAACTACGAGCAGTACTTC.

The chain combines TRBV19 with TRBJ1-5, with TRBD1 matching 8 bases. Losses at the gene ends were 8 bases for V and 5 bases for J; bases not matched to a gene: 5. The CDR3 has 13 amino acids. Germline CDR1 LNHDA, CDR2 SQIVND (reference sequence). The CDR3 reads CASRDRSHQPQHF. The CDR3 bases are TGTGCCAGTCGGGACAGGTCACATCAGCCCCAGCATTTT.

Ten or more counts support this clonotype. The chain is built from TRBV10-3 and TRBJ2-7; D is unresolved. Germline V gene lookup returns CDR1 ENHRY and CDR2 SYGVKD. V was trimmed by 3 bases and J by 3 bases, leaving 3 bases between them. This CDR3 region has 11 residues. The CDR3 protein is CAISDSYEQYF. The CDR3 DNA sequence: TGTGCCATCAGTGACAGCTACGAGCAGTACTTC.

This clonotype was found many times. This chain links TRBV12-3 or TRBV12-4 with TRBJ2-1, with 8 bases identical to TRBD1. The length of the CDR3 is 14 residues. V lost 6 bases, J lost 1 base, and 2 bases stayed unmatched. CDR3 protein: CASRDRASYNEQFF. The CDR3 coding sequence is TGTGCCAGCAGGGACAGGGCTTCCTACAATGAGCAGTTCTTC.

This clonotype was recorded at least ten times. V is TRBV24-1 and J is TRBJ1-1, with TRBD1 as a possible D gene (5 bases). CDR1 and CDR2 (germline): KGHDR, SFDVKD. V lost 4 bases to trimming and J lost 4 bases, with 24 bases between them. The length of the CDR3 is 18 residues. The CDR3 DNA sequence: TGTGCCACCAGTGAACTCCGCTTTTCCGAGGGGACGGTCACTGAAGCTTTCTTT. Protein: CATSELRFSEGTVTEAFF.

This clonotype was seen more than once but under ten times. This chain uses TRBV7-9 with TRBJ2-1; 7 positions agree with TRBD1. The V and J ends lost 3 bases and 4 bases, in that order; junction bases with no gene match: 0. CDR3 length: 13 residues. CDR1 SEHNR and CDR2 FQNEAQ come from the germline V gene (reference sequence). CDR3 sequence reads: CASSLGQYNEQFF. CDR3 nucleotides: TGTGCCAGCAGCTTGGGACAGTACAATGAGCAGTTCTTC.

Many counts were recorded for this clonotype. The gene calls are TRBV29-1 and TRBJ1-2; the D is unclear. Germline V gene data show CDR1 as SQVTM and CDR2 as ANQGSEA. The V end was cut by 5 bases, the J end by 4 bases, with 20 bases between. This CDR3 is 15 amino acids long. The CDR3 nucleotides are TGCAGCGTTCTGAGACATACGACCGACTTCTATGGCTACACCTTC. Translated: CSVLRHTTDFYGYTF.

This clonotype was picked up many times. The CDR3 loop is CASSQDVQHPTGELFF. The DNA for the CDR3 is TGCGCCAGCAGCCAAGATGTGCAACACCCCACCGGGGAGCTGTTTTTT. This chain uses TRBV4-3 with TRBJ2-2; D unclear. The CDR3 spans 16 residues. Per germline, CDR1 LGHNA and CDR2 YSLEER. The V and J ends lost 0 bases and 4 bases respectively, with 12 bases between them.

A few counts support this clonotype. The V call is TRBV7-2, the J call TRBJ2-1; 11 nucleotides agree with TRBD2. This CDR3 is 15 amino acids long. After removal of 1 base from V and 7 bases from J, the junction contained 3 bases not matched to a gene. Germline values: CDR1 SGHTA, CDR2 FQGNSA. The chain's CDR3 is CASSLVAGGGNEQFF. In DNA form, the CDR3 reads TGTGCCAGCAGCTTAGTAGCGGGGGGGGGGAATGAGCAGTTCTTC.

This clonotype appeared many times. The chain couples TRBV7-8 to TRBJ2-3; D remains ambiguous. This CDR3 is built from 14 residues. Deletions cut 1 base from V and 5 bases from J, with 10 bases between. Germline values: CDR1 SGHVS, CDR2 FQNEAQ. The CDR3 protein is CASSLGAAGDTQYF. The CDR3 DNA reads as TGTGCCAGCAGCTTAGGAGCAGCTGGAGATACGCAGTATTTT.

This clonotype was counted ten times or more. The CDR3, as DNA: TGTGCCAGCAGCGCCTACACAGATACGCAGTATTTT. Amino acids: CASSAYTDTQYF. The chain uses TRBV9 and TRBJ2-3, with D unclear. CDR1 SGDLS and CDR2 YYNGEE come from the germline V gene. The germline V and J ends were trimmed by 3 bases and 2 bases, with 4 bases remaining between them. The CDR3 has 12 amino acids.

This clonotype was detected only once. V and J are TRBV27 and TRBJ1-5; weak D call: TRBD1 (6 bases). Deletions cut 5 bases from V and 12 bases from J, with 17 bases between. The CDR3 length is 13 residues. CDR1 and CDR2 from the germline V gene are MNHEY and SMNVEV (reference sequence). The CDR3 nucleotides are TGTGCCAGCAGTGGCTACGTACAGGGTCGCCAGCATTTT. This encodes CASSGYVQGRQHF.

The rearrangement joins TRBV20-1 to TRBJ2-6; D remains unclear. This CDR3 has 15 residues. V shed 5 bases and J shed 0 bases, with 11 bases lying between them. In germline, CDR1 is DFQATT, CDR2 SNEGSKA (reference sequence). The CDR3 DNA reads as TGCAGTGCTGCCCTAGGTAGCTCTGGGGCCAACGTCCTGACTTTC. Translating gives CSAALGSSGANVLTF.

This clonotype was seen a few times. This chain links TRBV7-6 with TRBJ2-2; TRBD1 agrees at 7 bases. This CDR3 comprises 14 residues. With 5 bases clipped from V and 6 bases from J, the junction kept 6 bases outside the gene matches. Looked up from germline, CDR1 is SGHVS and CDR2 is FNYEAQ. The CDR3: CASSPRQGSGELFF. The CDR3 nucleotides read TGTGCCAGCAGCCCTCGACAGGGATCCGGGGAGCTGTTTTTT.

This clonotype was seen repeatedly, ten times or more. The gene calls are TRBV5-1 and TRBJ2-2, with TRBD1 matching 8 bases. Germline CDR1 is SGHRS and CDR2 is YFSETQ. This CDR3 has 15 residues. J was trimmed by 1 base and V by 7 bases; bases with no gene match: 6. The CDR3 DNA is TGCGCCAGCCGCACCGGGACAGGGAACACCGGGGAGCTGTTTTTT. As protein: CASRTGTGNTGELFF.

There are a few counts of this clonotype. The CDR3 DNA is TGTGCCAGCAATATCCGGGACAGGTTTCGTCTAGGCACCGGGGAGCTGTTTTTT. Translation gives CASNIRDRFRLGTGELFF. The chain couples TRBV6-8 to TRBJ2-2, with 8 positions matching TRBD1. This CDR3 region has 18 residues. V was clipped by 7 bases and J by 4 bases; unmatched bases: 17. Germline V gene sequence: CDR1 MNHGY, CDR2 SAAAGT.

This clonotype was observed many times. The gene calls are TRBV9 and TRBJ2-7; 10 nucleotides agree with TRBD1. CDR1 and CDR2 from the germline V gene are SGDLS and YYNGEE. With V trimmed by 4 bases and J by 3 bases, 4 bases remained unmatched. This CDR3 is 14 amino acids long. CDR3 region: CASSPRDRGYEQYF. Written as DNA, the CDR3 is TGTGCCAGCAGCCCCCGGGACAGGGGCTACGAGCAGTACTTC.

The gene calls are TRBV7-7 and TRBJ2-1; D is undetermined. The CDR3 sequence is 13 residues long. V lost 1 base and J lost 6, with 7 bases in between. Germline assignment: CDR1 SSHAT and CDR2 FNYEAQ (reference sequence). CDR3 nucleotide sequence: TGTGCCAGCAGCTTAGAATTCTCCAATGAGCAGTTCTTC. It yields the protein CASSLEFSNEQFF.

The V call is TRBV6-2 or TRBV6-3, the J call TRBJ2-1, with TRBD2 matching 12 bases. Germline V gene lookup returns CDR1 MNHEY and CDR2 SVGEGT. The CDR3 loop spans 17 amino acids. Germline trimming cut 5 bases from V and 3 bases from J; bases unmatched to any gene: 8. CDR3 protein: CASSLRTSGAHYNEQFF. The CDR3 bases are TGTGCCAGCAGTCTAAGGACTAGCGGGGCCCACTACAATGAGCAGTTCTTC.

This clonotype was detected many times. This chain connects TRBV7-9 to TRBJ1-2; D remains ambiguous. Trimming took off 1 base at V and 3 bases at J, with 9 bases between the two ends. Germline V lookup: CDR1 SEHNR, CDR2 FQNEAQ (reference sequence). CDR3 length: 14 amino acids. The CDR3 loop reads CASSLEAKHYGYTF. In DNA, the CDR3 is TGTGCCAGCAGCTTAGAGGCCAAGCACTATGGCTACACCTTC.

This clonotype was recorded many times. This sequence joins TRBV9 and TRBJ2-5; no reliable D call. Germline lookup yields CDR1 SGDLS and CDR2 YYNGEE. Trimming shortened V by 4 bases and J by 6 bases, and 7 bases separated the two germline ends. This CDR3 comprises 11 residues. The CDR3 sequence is CASSTGKTQYF. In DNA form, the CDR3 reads TGTGCCAGCAGCACTGGGAAGACCCAGTACTTC.

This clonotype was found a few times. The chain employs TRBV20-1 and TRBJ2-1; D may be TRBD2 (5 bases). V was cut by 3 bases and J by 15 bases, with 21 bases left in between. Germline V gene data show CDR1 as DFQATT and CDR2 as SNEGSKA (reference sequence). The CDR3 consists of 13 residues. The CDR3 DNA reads TGCAGTGCTAGGGCGAATGCGGCCCCTAGCCCGTTCTTC. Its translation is CSARANAAPSPFF.

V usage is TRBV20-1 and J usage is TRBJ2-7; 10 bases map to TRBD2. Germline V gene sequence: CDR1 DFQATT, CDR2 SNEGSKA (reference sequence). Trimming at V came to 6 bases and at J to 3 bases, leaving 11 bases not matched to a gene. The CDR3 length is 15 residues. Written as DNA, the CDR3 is TGCAGTGCCCCCACTTTAAGGACTAGCGGCTACGAGCAGTACTTC. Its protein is CSAPTLRTSGYEQYF.